This T cell receptor (beta chain) is from a study of CD8+CD57+ T cells in acquired aplastic anemia. Overall study context: The sorted CD4+ and CD8+ cells yielded an average roughly 3 ug of DNA.

The authors sequenced patients whose flow cytometry had shown CD8+CD57+ cell expansion. By the time of blood sampling, patients had still received no therapy. This clonotype was counted ten times or more. Investigators profiled TCR beta VDJ and CDR3 from genomic DNA template. TCRdb fed the reads into MiXCR, producing one record per CDR3 protein. Here the sample spans over 150,000 distinct CDR3 sequences, around 50% being singletons. The TCR sequence derives from a human donor with aplastic anemia. What was sequenced was sorted CD4+, CD8+, or CD8+CD57+ T cells (not recorded which) from PBMCs.

The CDR3 protein is CASSAGRDGGYTF. The CDR3 DNA reads as TGTGCCAGCAGCGCGGGCAGGGATGGTGGCTACACCTTC. The chain combines TRBV5-4 with TRBJ1-2; a possible D gene is TRBD1 (5 bases). Looked up from germline, CDR1 is SGHNT and CDR2 is YYREEE (reference sequence). This CDR3 contains 13 residues. Trimming shortened V by 4 bases and J by 7 bases, and 14 bases separated the two germline ends.